This T cell receptor (beta chain) was identified during a study of T and B cells in COVID-19 patients. As for the study in general: Peripheral blood came from COVID-19 patients with active infection or after recovery. Critical illness requiring mechanical ventilation or extracorporeal membrane oxygenation affected three fifths of the roughly 20 active-infection patients. Overall study findings and caveats: Highly clonal in active COVID-19, TRB repertoires exceeded healthy-donor diversity and richness at recovery. Blood from mildly ill patients while symptomatic, and early samples from severe cases, were scarce.

Germline V gene sequence: CDR1 SGHVS, CDR2 FNYEAQ. V lost 9 bases, J lost 3 bases, and 18 bases lay in between. The CDR3 consists of 14 residues. TRB was amplified from around 250-460 ng of blood genomic DNA. BIOMED2 TRB-A/B primer pools were used in multiplex TRB PCR. Each CDR3 protein is one row after TCRdb ran MiXCR on the multiplex PCR reads. The sample yields fewer than 9,500 distinct CDR3 sequences, around 27% seen once. This clonotype has only a few counts. Antigen unknown. The chain carries TRBV7-6 and TRBJ2-7; D is undetermined. The sequenced material came from blood. This sequence originates from a human donor who had recovered from COVID-19. The CDR3 loop reads CARSREDLDYEQYF. CDR3 nucleotides: TGTGCCAGAAGCCGTGAGGACCTAGACTACGAGCAGTACTTC.